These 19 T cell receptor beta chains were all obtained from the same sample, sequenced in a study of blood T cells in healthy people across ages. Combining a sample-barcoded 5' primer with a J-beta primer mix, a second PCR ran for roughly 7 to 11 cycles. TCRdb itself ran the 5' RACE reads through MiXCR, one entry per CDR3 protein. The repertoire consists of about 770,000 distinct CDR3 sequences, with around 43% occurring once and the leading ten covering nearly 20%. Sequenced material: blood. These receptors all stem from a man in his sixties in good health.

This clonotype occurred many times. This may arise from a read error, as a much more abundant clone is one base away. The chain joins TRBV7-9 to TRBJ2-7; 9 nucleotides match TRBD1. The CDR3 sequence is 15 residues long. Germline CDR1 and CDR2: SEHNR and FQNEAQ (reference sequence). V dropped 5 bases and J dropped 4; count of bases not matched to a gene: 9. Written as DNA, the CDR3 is TGTGCCAGCAGCGCCGTGGACAGGGGAAAATACGAGCAGTACTTC. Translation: CASSAVDRGKYEQYF.

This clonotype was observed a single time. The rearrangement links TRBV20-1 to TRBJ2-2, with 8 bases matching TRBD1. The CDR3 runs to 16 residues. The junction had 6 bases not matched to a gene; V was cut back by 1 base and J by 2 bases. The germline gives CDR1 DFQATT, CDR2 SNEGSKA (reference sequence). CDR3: CSARGGSGGNTGELFF. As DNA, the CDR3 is TGCAGTGCTAGAGGAGGGTCAGGGGGCAACACCGGGGAGCTGTTTTTT.

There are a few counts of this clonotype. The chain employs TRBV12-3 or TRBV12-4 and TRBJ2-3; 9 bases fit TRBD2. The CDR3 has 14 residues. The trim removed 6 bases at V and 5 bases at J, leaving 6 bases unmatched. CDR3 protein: CASRGGGAGDTQYF. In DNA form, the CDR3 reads TGTGCCAGCAGAGGCGGGGGGGCCGGAGATACGCAGTATTTT.

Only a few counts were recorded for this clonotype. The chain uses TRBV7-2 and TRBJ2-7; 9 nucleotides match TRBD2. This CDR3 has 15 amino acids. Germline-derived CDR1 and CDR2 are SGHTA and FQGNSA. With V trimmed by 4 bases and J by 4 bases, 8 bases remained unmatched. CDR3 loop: CASSSPGSGGYEQYF. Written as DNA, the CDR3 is TGTGCCAGCAGCTCCCCTGGGAGCGGGGGGTACGAGCAGTACTTC.

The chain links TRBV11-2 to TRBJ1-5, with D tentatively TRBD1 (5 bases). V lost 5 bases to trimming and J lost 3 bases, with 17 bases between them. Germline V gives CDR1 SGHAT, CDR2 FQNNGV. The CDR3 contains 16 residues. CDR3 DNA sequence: TGTGCCAGCAGCCTGGGGGGACCAGATCTCAATCAGCCCCAGCATTTT. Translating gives CASSLGGPDLNQPQHF.

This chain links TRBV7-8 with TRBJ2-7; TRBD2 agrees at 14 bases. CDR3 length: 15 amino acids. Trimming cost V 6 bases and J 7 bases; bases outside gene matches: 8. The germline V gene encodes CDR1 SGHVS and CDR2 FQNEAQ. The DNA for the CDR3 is TGTGCCAGCAGACTAGGGACTAGCGGGGGAAATGAGCAGTACTTC. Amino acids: CASRLGTSGGNEQYF.

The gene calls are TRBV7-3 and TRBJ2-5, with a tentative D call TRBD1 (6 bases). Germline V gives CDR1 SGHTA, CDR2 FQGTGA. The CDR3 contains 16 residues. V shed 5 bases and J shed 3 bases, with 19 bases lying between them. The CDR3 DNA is TGTGCCAGCAGCCAACAGGGTTATGGATCCAAAGAGACCCAGTACTTC. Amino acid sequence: CASSQQGYGSKETQYF.

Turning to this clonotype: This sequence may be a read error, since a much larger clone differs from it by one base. CDR3 bases: TGCAGTGCCCGGACAGGTCTGCCCCTTAACTATGGCTACACCTTC. Residues: CSARTGLPLNYGYTF. This chain connects TRBV20-1 to TRBJ1-2, with 7 bases that match TRBD1. The CDR3 has 15 amino acids. CDR1 DFQATT and CDR2 SNEGSKA come from the germline V gene (reference sequence). Trimming at V came to 6 bases and at J to 1 base, leaving 11 bases not matched to a gene.

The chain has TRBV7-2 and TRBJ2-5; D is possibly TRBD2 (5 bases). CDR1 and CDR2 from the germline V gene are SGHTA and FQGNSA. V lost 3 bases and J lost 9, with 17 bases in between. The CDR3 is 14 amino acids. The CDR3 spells CASSLNSPGRAQYF. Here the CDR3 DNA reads TGTGCCAGCAGCTTGAACTCCCCGGGAAGGGCCCAGTACTTC.

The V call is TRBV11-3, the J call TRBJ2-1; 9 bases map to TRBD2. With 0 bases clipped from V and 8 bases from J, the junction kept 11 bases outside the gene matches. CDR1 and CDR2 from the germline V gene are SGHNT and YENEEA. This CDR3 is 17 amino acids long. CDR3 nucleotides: TGTGCCAGCAGCTTAGATCGTGCTAGCGGGGATTTGGATGAGCAGTTCTTC. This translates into CASSLDRASGDLDEQFF.

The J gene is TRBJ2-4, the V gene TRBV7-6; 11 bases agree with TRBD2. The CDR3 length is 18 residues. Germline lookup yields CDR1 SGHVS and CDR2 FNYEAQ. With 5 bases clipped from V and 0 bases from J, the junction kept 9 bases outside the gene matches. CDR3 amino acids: CASSPTSGNTLAKNIQYF. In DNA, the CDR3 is TGTGCCAGCAGCCCGACTAGCGGGAACACACTAGCCAAAAACATTCAGTACTTC. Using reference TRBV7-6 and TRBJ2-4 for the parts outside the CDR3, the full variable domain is GAGVSQSPRYKVTKRGQDVALRCDPISGHVSLYWYRQALGQGPEFLTYFNYEAQQDKSGLPNDRFSAERPEGSISTLTIQRTEQRDSAMYRCASSPTSGNTLAKNIQYFGAGTRLSVL.

In DNA, the CDR3 is TGTGCCAGCAGTTTTCCCCCCCCGGGGCCGAATAACTATGGCTACACCTTC. Protein: CASSFPPPGPNNYGYTF. The chain employs TRBV27 and TRBJ1-2; D might be TRBD1 (5 bases). V lost 3 bases, J lost 1 base, and 18 bases lay in between. Germline CDR1 is MNHEY and CDR2 is SMNVEV (reference sequence). This CDR3 region has 17 residues.

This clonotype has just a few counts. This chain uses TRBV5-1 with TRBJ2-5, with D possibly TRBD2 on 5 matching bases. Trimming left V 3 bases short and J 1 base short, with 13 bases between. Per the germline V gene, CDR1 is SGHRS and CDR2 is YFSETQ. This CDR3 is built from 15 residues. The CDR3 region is CASSSLGRAQETQYF. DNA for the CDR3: TGCGCCAGCAGCTCCCTTGGGCGGGCCCAAGAGACCCAGTACTTC.

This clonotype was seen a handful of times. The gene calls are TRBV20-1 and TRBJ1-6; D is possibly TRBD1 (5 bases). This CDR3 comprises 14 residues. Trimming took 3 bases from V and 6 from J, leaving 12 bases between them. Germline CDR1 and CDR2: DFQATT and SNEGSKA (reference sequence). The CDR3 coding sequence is TGCAGTGCTAGTCCGGGACGGATTAATTCACCCCTCCACTTT. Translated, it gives CSASPGRINSPLHF.

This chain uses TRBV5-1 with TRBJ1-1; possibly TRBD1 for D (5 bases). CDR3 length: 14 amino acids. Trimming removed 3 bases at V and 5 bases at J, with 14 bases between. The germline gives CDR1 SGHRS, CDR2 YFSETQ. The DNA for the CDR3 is TGCGCCAGCAGCTCGGCAGGGTTTGGTACTGAAGCTTTCTTT. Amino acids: CASSSAGFGTEAFF. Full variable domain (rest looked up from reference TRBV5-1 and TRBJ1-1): KAGVTQTPRYLIKTRGQQVTLSCSPISGHRSVSWYQQTPGQGLQFLFEYFSETQRNKGNFPGRFSGRQFSNSRSEMNVSTLELGDSALYLCASSSAGFGTEAFFGQGTRLTVV.

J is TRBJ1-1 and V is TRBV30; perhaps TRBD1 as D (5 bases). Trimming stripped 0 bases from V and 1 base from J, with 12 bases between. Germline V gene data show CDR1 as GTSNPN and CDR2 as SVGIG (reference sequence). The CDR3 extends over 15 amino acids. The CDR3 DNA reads TGTGCCTGGAGTGTACCAAGGGGCGCGAACACTGAAGCTTTCTTT. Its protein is CAWSVPRGANTEAFF.

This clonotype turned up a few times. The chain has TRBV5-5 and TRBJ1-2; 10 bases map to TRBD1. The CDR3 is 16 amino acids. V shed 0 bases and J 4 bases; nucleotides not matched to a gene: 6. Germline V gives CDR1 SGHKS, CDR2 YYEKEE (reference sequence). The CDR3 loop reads CASSLGATGGVYGYTF. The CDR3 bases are TGTGCCAGCAGCTTGGGGGCGACAGGGGGCGTCTATGGCTACACCTTC.

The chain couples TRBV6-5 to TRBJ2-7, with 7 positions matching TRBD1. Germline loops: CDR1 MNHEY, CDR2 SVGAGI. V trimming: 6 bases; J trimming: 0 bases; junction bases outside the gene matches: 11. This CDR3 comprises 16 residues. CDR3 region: CASRSLKGDSSYEQYF. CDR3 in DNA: TGTGCCAGCAGGTCTTTAAAGGGGGACAGCTCCTACGAGCAGTACTTC.

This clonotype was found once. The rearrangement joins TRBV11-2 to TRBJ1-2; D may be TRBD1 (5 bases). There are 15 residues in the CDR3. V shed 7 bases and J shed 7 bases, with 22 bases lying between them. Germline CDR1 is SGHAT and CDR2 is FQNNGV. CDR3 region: CASNIGAERVRGYTF. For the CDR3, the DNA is TGTGCCAGCAACATCGGGGCAGAAAGGGTACGTGGCTACACCTTC.